This T cell receptor beta chain was sequenced during a study of T cells in Graves' hyperthyroidism and ophthalmopathy (dated by TCRdb to between 2018 and 2020). For context, the study as a whole: To identify distinguishing TCR V-J signatures, a discovery cohort of 95 to 100 patients was used, comprising 43 with Graves' ophthalmopathy and around 57 with stable Graves' hyperthyroidism. Prospective prediction of ophthalmopathy was tested in an independent validation cohort consisting of 18 hyperthyroidism patients and some 16 patients who later progressed to ophthalmopathy. For training and testing, the 100 or so patients in the discovery cohort were randomly divided in a 7:3 ratio. In addition, the study compared T-cell repertoires in thyroid tissue and in blood from five to seven Graves' hyperthyroidism patients. Following sampling, methimazole starting at 30 mg daily was given to hyperthyroidism patients, and high-dose intravenous methylprednisolone was given to ophthalmopathy patients. The paper reports TCR Vbeta CDR3 sequencing of approximately 130 peripheral blood samples: over 40 ophthalmopathy, under 85 hyperthyroidism and around 17 progressor patients.

The TCR beta CDR3 regions were amplified from RNA transcripts. A first-round RT-PCR of the TCR CDR3 used the HTBI primer set with the Qiagen OneStep RT-PCR kit. Libraries were constructed in a second round of multiplex PCR, after which size selection and purification were performed. Libraries were sequenced paired-end with 100 bp reads on an Illumina HiSeq2000. The authors' analysis ran thus. SOAPnuke was used to process the raw data, throwing out any read that contained adapters or uncalled bases, had a mean Phred below 15, or lacked an exact constant-primer or identifier match. COPE v1.2.5 was used to merge the high-quality paired reads, and each unique nucleotide sequence was defined as a clonotype. Clonotypes were aligned to IMGT TRBV, TRBD and TRBJ reference segments using MiTCR v1.1. The analysis was restricted to V-J combinations with a frequency above 0.0001, which together covered approximately 99% of the repertoires. The TCS score was defined as the ratio of F50 (clonal expansion) to E x V (chaos), calculated using BLOSUM62-based TCRdist between CDR3 peptides within each V-J. Welch's t-statistics and random forest reduced just over 500 V-J features to 13, which were used in a naive Bayes classifier (R e1071). TCRdb reran the public reads through fastp at Q25 and MiXCR, keeping productive beta chains. Every CDR3 protein is listed once, alongside the most common genes and DNA of its rows. The V and J calls come from TCRdb's annotation, not from the publication. This sample is represented by 560,000 or so distinct CDR3 sequences; about 45% of them were singletons. The ten largest clones represent 8.2% of the sample.

What the study reported, not specific to this receptor: Sample size was not statistically predetermined, and blinding of investigators to group allocation was not performed. In validation, progression to ophthalmopathy was predicted by the model with 70.59% sensitivity and 72.22% specificity, a median of approximately 7.1 months before onset. A 13 V-J signature model separated ophthalmopathy from stable hyperthyroidism, with about 88% sensitivity and about 81% specificity in cross-validation and 80%/75% in testing. Most expanded thyroid clonotypes (frequency above 0.001) were also found in blood, which suggests that blood repertoires may mirror thyroid immune responses.

Graves' hyperthyroidism was defined as stable when no progression to ophthalmopathy occurred over 18 months of follow-up. Hyperthyroidism patients were newly diagnosed, with disease duration under 2 months, and aged 18 to 65 years. Any patient with an uncontrolled infection, another autoimmune disease, pregnancy or lactation was excluded. Clinical symptoms, serum thyroxine and TRAb, thyroid ultrasound, and orbital computed tomography formed the basis for the diagnoses. Total RNA was extracted with Trizol reagent, and quality was checked on an Agilent 2100 Bioanalyzer. This clonotype appeared a few times. Its antigen is unknown. Base qualities were left out, and no much larger clone turns up one base away. The sequence derives from a young woman with Graves' hyperthyroidism. Donor details come from another sample of the same person, matched by shared clones. Source material: peripheral blood or thyroid tissue (not recorded which).

The CDR3 is CSAEDRGIDGYTF. The nucleotide sequence is TGCAGTGCTGAAGACAGGGGAATCGATGGCTACACCTTC. The V and J segments used are TRBV20-1 and TRBJ1-2, with TRBD1 identical over 8 junction bases. CDR1 and CDR2 are read off the germline V gene (reference sequence) as DFQATT and SNEGSKA. The CDR3 has 13 amino acids, counting the end cysteine and phenylalanine. Only the CDR3 part of the read is kept: 39 bases, read in frame from the first base. V trim: 5 bases; J trim: 6 bases; unmatched bases: 8.